What follows are 2 T cell receptor beta chains derived from one specimen sequenced in a study of a mutant IDH1 vaccine in newly diagnosed glioma. As for time point: week 35, safety follow-up. Each dose of the vaccine consisted of 300 ug of mutant IDH1 20-mer peptide, with topical imiquimod. The protocol was immunoSEQ multiplex PCR, while the TCRdb copy is restricted to in-frame clones and leaves out a portion. Of 35,000 to 45,000 clones listed, 83% are singletons. No cognate antigen is known for these TCRs. The sequences come from PBMCs, collected from a glioma patient whose treatment included an IDH1 peptide vaccine. Source of these receptors: a woman between 50 and 59 years old with glioma.

The gene calls are TRBV7-2 and TRBJ1-3; 8 bases map to TRBD1. There are 15 residues in the CDR3. The germline gives CDR1 SGHTA, CDR2 FQGNSA. J lost 0 bases, V lost 4 bases, and 2 bases had no gene match. DNA for the CDR3: TGTGCCAGCAGCTCCGACAGGGGCTCTGGAAACACCATATATTTT. Amino acid sequence: CASSSDRGSGNTIYF.

In its sample, this clone was seen a few times. J is TRBJ1-2 and V is TRBV7-9; D remains ambiguous. Germline V CDR1 and CDR2: SEHNR, FQNEAQ (reference sequence). The CDR3 runs 15 residues. The germline V and J ends were trimmed by 5 bases and 3 bases, with 16 bases remaining between them. The CDR3 here is CASSLGSGPHYGYTF. CDR3 sequence (DNA): TGTGCCAGCAGCCTTGGATCCGGGCCACACTATGGCTACACCTTC.